This T cell receptor (beta chain) was sequenced during a study of vaccination and CD4 T cells after COVID-19. Study context: Convalescent patients were SARS-CoV-2 positive by nasal swab PCR; fewer than 10 mild, one severe.

Described treatment: roughly 10-day PBMC culture with coronavirus spike peptide pools or control peptides (ViraFEST assay). The germline V and J ends were trimmed by 5 bases and 2 bases, with 12 bases remaining between them. The CDR3 length is 14 residues. The germline V gene encodes CDR1 SGHTA and CDR2 FQGNSA. The Oncomine TCR Beta short-read assay was applied to DNA of cultured CD4+ T cells. From cultured CD4+ T cells, genomic DNA was extracted. A single record per CDR3 protein comes from TCRdb applying MiXCR to the PCR reads. This table has some 10,000 distinct CDR3 sequences, 65% to 80% appearing once. Points on this clonotype: Its antigen is not known.

This receptor was taken from a human donor who had recovered from COVID-19. This rearrangement joins TRBV7-2 to TRBJ2-5; D is undetermined. The sequencing input was CD4+ T cells from blood, cultured in vitro. The CDR3 sequence: CASSLGILQETQYF. The CDR3 nucleotides read TGTGCCAGCAGCCTAGGGATCCTACAAGAGACCCAGTACTTC.